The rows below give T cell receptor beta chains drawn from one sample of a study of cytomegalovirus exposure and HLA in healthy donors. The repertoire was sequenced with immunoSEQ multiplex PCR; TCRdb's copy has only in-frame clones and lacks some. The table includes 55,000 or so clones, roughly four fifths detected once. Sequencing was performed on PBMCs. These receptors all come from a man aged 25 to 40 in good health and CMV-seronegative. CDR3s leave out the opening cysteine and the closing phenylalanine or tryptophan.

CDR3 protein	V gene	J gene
ASRVGGLAGDAETQY	TRBV5-1	TRBJ2-5
ASSPAPSGGYEQY	TRBV5-6	NA
ASSLESVSSYNSPLH	TRBV5-1	TRBJ1-6
ASSFGQGSHEQY	TRBV28	TRBJ2-7
AWTRTGGAGNSPLH	TRBV30	TRBJ1-6
ASRLAGGETQY	TRBV6-5	TRBJ2-5
SVAQTGRNEKLF	TRBV29-1	TRBJ1-4
ASSDRGQYNEQF	TRBV25-1	TRBJ2-1
ASKEQGALDTEAF	TRBV6-1	TRBJ1-1
ASSGRTGVSNSPLH	TRBV28	TRBJ1-6
ASSVGGVGSYNEQF	TRBV6-4	TRBJ2-1
ASSRQSGNTEAF	TRBV6-4	TRBJ1-1
ASSSQWSYNEQF	TRBV4-3	TRBJ2-1
AISESGSGGAEF	TRBV10-3	TRBJ2-1
ASSQSNSFEAF	TRBV4-2	TRBJ1-1
ASSGDSGANVLT	TRBV5-1	TRBJ2-6
ASVGAGTGNTIY	TRBV6-5	TRBJ1-3
ASSKVGWGQDYGYT	TRBV21-1	TRBJ1-2
ASSLATGGWEETQY	TRBV5-1	TRBJ2-5
ASSPSGGHSYEQY	TRBV23-1	TRBJ2-7